The clone carrying this TCR beta chain appeared a few times. The data were obtained in a study of human T cells and chemical hapten exposure. This sample's time point: healthy volunteer bleed at 6 weeks. Total RNA was isolated from unfractionated whole blood. The length of the CDR3 is 17 residues. The germline CDR1 and CDR2 sequences are SGHTA and FQGNSA. The J segment lost 2 bases and the V segment lost 3 bases, leaving 9 bases of the junction unmatched. TCRdb itself ran the RACE reads through MiXCR, one entry per CDR3 protein. The table includes fewer than 85,000 distinct CDR3 sequences, approximately 8.6% detected once.

This chain joins TRBV7-2 and TRBJ1-2, with 10 nucleotides matching TRBD1. The receptor's source is a male donor in good health. Some clones in this sample may be carry-over from other donors' samples. Material for sequencing was whole blood. Here the CDR3 DNA reads TGTGCCAGCAGCTTGGACTCGCCGGGACAGGGGAACTATGGCTACACCTTC. This gives the protein CASSLDSPGQGNYGYTF.